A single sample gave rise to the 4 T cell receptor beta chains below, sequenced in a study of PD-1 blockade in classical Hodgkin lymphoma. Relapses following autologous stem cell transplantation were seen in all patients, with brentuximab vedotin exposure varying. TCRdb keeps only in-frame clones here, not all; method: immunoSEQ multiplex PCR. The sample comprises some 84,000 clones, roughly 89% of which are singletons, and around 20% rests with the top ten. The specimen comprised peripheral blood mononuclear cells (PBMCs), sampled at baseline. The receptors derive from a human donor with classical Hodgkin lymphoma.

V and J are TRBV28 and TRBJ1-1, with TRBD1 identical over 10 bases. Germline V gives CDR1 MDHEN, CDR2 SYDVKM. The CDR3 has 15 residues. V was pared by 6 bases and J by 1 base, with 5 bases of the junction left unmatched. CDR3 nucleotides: TGTGCCAGCAGCTGGGGGGACAGGGGGAACACTGAAGCTTTCTTT. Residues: CASSWGDRGNTEAFF.

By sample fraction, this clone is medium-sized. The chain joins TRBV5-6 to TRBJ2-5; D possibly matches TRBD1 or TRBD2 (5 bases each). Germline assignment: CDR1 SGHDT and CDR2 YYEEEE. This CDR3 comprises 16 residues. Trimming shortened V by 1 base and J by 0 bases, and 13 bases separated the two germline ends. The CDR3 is CASSLLGTWYQETQYF. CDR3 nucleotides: TGTGCCAGCAGCTTGTTGGGGACGTGGTACCAAGAGACCCAGTACTTC.

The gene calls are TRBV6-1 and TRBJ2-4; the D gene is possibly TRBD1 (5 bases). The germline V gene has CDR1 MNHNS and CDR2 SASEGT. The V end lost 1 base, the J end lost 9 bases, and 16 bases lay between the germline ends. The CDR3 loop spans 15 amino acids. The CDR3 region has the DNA TGTGCCAGCAGTGAAGAGGAGACCCCTAGGGGCATTCAGTACTTC. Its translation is CASSEEETPRGIQYF.

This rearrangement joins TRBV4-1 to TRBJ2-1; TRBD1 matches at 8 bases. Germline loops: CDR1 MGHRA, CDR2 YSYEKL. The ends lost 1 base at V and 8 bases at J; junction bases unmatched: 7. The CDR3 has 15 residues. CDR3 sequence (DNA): TGCGCCAGCAGCCAAGGTATTACAGGGGGTGATGAGCAGTTCTTC. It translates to CASSQGITGGDEQFF.